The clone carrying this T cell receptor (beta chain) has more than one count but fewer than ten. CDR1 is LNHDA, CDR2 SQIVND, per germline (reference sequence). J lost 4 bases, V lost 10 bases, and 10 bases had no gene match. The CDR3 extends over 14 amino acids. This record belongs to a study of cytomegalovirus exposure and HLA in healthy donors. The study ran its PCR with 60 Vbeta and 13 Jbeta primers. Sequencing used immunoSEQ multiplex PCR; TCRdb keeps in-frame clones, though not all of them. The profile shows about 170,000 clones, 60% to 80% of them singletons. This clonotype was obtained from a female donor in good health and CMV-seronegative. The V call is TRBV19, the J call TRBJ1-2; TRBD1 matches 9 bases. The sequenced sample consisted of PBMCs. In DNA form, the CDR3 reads TGTGCCACCATAGAAACAGGGGGCGCCTATGGCTACACCTTC. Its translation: CATIETGGAYGYTF.